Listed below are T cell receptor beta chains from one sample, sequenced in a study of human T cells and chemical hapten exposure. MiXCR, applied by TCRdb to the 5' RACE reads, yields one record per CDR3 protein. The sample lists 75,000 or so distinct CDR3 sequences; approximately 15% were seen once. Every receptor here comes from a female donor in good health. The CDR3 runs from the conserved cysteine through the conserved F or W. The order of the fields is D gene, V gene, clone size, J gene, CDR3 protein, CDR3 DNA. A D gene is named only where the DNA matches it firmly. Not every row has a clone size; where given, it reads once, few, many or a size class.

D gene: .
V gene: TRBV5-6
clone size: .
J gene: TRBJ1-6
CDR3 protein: CASSFKPVRRRDSPLHF
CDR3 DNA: TGTGCCAGCAGCTTCAAACCGGTCCGGCGACGAGATTCACCCCTCCACTTT

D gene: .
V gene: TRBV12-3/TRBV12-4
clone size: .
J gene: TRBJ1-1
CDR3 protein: CASNQGGALTEAFF
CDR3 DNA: TGTGCCAGCAATCAAGGGGGGGCGCTGACTGAAGCTTTCTTT

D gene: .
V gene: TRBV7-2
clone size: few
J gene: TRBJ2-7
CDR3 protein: CASSLGPASYEQYF
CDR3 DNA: TGTGCCAGCAGCTTAGGGCCGGCCTCCTACGAGCAGTACTTC

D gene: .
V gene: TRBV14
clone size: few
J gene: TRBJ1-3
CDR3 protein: CASSQGSAGAGNTIYF
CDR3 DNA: TGTGCCAGCAGCCAAGGATCGGCAGGGGCTGGAAACACCATATATTTT

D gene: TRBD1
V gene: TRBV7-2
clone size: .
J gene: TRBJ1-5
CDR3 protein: CASSKDRQGAGDQPQHF
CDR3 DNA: TGTGCCAGCAGTAAAGACAGACAGGGGGCTGGGGATCAGCCCCAGCATTTT

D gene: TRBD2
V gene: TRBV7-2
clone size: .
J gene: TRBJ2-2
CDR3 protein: CASSSDSGRLTGELFF
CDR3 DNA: TGTGCCAGCAGCTCCGATAGCGGGAGGCTGACCGGGGAGCTGTTTTTT

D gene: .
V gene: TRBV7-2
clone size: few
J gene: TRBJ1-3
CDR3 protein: CASSFGQSSGNTIYF
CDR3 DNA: TGTGCCAGCAGCTTTGGGCAGTCTTCTGGAAACACCATATATTTT

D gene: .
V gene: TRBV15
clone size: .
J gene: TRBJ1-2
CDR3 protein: CATSRGDSFYGYTF
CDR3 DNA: TGTGCCACCAGCAGAGGAGACAGTTTCTATGGCTACACCTTC

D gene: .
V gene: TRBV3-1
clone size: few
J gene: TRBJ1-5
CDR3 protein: CASSQDGFYQPQHF
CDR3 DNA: TGTGCCAGCAGCCAAGACGGTTTCTATCAGCCCCAGCATTTT

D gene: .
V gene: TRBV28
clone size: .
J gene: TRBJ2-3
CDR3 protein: CASSLGAGKTDTQYF
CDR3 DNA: TGTGCCAGCAGTTTGGGGGCAGGAAAAACAGATACGCAGTATTTT

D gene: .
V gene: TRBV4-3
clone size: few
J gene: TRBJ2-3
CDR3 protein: CASSQDAAKTDTQYF
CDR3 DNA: TGCGCCAGCAGCCAAGACGCAGCGAAGACAGATACGCAGTATTTT

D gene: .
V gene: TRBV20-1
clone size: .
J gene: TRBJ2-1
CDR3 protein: CSARLAASYNEQFF
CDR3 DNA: TGCAGTGCGCGGCTAGCTGCCTCCTACAATGAGCAGTTCTTC

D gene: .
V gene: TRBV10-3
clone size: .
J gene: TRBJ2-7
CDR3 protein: CATLPQPGSYEQYF
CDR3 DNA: TGTGCCACTTTGCCCCAGCCCGGGTCCTACGAGCAGTACTTC

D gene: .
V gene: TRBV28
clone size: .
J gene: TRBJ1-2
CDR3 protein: CASSLQVYGYTF
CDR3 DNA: TGTGCCAGCAGTTTACAGGTCTATGGCTACACCTTC

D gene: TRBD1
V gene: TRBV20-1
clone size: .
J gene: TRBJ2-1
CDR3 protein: CSALRDSRTFSKQFF
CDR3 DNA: TGCAGTGCTCTAAGGGACAGCCGAACCTTTAGTAAGCAGTTCTTC

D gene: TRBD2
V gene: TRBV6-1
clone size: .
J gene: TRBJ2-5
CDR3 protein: CASSPGLAAETQYF
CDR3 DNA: TGTGCCAGCAGTCCGGGACTAGCGGCCGAGACCCAGTACTTC

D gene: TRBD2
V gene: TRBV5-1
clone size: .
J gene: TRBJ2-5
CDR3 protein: CASRGGIAGQQETQYF
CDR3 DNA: TGCGCCAGCAGAGGGGGGATAGCGGGGCAACAAGAGACCCAGTACTTC

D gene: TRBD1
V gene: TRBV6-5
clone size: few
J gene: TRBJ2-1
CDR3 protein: CASSYSIPGQGPYNEQFF
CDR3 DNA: TGTGCCAGCAGTTACTCGATACCGGGACAGGGGCCCTACAATGAGCAGTTCTTC

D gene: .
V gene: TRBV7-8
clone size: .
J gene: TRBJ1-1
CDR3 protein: CASSPDGGQTEAFF
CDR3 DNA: TGTGCCAGCAGCCCTGACGGGGGCCAGACTGAAGCTTTCTTT

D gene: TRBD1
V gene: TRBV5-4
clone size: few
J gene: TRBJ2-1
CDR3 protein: CASSFRTGAYEQFF
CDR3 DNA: TGTGCCAGCAGCTTCCGGACAGGGGCATATGAGCAGTTCTTC

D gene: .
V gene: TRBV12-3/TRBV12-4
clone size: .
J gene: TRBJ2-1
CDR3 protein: CASTPDAEQFF
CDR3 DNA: TGTGCCAGCACCCCGGATGCTGAGCAGTTCTTC

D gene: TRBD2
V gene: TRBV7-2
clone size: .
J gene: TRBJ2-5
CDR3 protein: CASSPSPPYSLAGVQETQYF
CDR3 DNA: TGTGCCAGCAGCCCTAGCCCTCCCTATTCGCTAGCGGGGGTCCAAGAGACCCAGTACTTC

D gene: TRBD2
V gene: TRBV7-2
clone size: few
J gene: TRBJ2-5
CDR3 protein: CASSLVGTSNIETQYF
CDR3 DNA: TGTGCCAGCAGCTTAGTGGGGACTAGCAATATAGAGACCCAGTACTTC

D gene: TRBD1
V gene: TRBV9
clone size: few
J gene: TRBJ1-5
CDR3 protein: CASSAGQGALGQPQHF
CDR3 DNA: TGTGCCAGCAGCGCGGGCCAGGGGGCGCTGGGTCAGCCCCAGCATTTT

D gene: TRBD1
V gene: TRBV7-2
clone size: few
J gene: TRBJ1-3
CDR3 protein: CASSLDRDHGNTIYF
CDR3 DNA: TGTGCCAGCAGCCTAGACAGGGATCATGGAAACACCATATATTTT

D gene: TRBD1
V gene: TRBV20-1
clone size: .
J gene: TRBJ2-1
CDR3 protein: CSELKLRDRGYNEQFF
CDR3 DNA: TGCAGTGAACTAAAGCTCCGGGACAGGGGTTACAATGAGCAGTTCTTC

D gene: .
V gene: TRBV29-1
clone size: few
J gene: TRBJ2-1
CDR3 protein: CSVEDHREPYNEQFF
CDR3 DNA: TGCAGCGTTGAAGATCATCGGGAACCCTACAATGAGCAGTTCTTC

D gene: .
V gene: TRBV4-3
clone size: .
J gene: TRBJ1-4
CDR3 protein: CASSQVSGIGFEKLFF
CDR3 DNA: TGCGCCAGCAGCCAAGTATCCGGAATCGGATTTGAAAAACTGTTTTTT

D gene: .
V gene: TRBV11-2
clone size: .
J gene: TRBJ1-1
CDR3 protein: CASSLAGSVTRTEAFF
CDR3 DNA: TGTGCCAGCAGCTTAGCGGGGTCGGTGACCCGAACTGAAGCTTTCTTT

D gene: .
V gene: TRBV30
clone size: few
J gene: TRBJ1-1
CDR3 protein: CAWFRPKTEAFF
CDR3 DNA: TGTGCCTGGTTTCGGCCAAAAACTGAAGCTTTCTTT

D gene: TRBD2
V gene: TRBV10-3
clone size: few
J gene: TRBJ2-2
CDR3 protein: CATGLAGSTGELFF
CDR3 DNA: TGTGCCACGGGACTAGCGGGTTCCACCGGGGAGCTGTTTTTT

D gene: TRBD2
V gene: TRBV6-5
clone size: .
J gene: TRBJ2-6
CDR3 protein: CASRSGGGAPNVLTF
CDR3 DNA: TGTGCCAGCAGGTCTGGGGGAGGGGCCCCCAACGTCCTGACTTTC

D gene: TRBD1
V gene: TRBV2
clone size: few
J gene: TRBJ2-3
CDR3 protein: CASSAWGRGTDTQYF
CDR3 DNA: TGTGCCAGCAGTGCGTGGGGCAGGGGGACAGATACGCAGTATTTT

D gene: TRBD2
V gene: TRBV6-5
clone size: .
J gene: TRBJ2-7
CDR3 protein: CASSLLADLGEQYF
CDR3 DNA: TGTGCCAGCAGCCTACTAGCGGACCTCGGGGAGCAGTACTTC

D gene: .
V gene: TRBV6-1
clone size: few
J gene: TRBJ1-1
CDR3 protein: CASSEVGGGTEAFF
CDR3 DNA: TGTGCCAGCAGTGAAGTGGGGGGAGGGACTGAAGCTTTCTTT

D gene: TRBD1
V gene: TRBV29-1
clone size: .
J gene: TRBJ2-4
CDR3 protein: CSVRGTALNIQYF
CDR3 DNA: TGCAGCGTTAGGGGGACAGCCTTAAACATTCAGTACTTC

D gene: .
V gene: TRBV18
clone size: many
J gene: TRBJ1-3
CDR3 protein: CASSLPTGRSGNTIYF
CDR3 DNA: TGTGCCAGCTCCCTTCCTACAGGCCGCTCTGGAAACACCATATATTTT

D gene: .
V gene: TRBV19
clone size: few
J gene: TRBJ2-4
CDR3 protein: CASSIDGTSKNIQYF
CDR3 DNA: TGTGCCAGTAGTATAGATGGGACTTCCAAAAACATTCAGTACTTC

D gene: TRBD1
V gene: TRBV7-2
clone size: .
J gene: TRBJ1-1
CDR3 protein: CASSLLGQGFSEAFF
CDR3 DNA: TGTGCCAGCAGCTTACTGGGACAGGGTTTTTCTGAAGCTTTCTTT

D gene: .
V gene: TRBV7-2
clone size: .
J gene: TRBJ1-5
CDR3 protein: CASSLLKTHPQHF
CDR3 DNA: TGTGCCAGCAGCTTATTGAAGACACACCCCCAGCATTTT

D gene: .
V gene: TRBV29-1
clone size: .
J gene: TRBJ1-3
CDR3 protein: CSVRDRSGNTIYF
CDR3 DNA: TGCAGCGTTAGAGACCGCTCTGGAAACACCATATATTTT

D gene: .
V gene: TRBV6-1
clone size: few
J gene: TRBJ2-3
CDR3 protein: CASSEIRGLSTDTQYF
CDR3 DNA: TGTGCCAGCAGTGAAATCAGGGGTCTAAGCACAGATACGCAGTATTTT

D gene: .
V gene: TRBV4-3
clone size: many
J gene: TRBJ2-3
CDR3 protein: CASSQDIPRSISTDTQYF
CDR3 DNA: TGCGCCAGCAGCCAAGACATCCCCCGATCAATTAGCACAGATACGCAGTATTTT

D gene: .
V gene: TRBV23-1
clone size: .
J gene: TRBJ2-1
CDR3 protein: CATIHTYNEQFF
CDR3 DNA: TGCGCCACTATCCACACCTACAATGAGCAGTTCTTC

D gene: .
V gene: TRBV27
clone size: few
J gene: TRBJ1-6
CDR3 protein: CASAARFGNSPLHF
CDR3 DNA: TGTGCCAGCGCTGCAAGGTTTGGTAATTCACCCCTCCACTTT

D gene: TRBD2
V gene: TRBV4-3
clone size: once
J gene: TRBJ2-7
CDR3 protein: CASSQDAFSGTSGVRGYEQYF
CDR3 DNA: TGCGCCAGCAGCCAAGATGCTTTTTCCGGGACTAGCGGGGTTCGAGGGTACGAGCAGTACTTC

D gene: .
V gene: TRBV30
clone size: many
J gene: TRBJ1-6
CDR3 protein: CASDRIGSPLHF
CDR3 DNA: TGTGCCTCCGACAGGATCGGTTCACCCCTCCACTTT

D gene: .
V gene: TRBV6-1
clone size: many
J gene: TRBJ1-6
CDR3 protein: CASSEVTTPNSPLHF
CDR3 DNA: TGTGCCAGCAGTGAAGTGACCACCCCTAATTCACCCCTCCACTTT

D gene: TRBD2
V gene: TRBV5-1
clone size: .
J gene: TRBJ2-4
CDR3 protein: CASSWTSENIQYF
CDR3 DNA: TGCGCCAGCAGCTGGACTAGCGAGAACATTCAGTACTTC

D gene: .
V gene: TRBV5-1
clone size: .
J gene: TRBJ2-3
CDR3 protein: CASRNGRAASTDTQYF
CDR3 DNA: TGCGCCAGCAGAAACGGACGGGCCGCTAGCACAGATACGCAGTATTTT

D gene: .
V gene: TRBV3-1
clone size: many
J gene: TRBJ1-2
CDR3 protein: CASSQDPQVGGYTF
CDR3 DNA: TGTGCCAGCAGCCAAGATCCGCAGGTCGGGGGCTACACCTTC

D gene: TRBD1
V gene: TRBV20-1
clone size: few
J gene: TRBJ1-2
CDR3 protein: CSASTGGAPGYTF
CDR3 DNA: TGCAGTGCTAGTACAGGGGGCGCGCCTGGCTACACCTTC

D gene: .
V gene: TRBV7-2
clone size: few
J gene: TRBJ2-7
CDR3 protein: CASSLIPYEQYF
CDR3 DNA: TGTGCCAGCAGCTTAATTCCCTACGAGCAGTACTTC

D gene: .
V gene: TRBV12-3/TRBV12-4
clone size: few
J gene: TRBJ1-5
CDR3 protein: CASSLRGSQPQHF
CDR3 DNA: TGTGCCAGCAGTTTACGGGGTAGTCAGCCCCAGCATTTT